This TCR beta chain was sequenced during a study of T cell responses to AZD1222 COVID-19 vaccine. Libraries were prepared by immunoSEQ multiplex PCR; TCRdb keeps only in-frame clonotypes and omits some of them. The table records tens of thousands of clones, roughly 87% of them present only once. On this clone: Its specificity is not known.

Germline V gives CDR1 SGDLS, CDR2 YYNGEE. The CDR3 totals 16 residues. With 6 bases removed from V and 6 bases from J, the gap between germline ends came to 22 bases. Study observations and caveats: Reports indicate that nearly half of spike-specific TCRs are directed at unmutated variant regions. Females made up more of the donors, who were largely white British, and clonal diversity may have come out too low.

The clonotype was recovered from an adult in good health. Sequenced material: peripheral blood, taken on day 0 of AZD1222 vaccination. The rearrangement links TRBV9 to TRBJ2-1; D could derive from TRBD1 or TRBD2 (5 bases each). The CDR3 bases are TGTGCCAGCAACCCCGGCGAGGAGTGGGGGTCCAATGAGCAGTTCTTC. This gives the protein CASNPGEEWGSNEQFF.